What follows are 6 T cell receptor beta chains derived from one specimen sequenced in a study of naive CD8 T cells in extremely preterm neonates. Without labor or membrane rupture, elective cesareans at roughly 35-42 weeks supplied term cord blood. Assay: immunoSEQ multiplex PCR; the TCRdb copy retains only in-frame clones and omits some. In the table there are around 5,000 clones, around 97% of which are singletons. Sequenced: naive CD8+ T cells from cord blood. These receptors were obtained from a newborn in good health.

The V gene is TRBV7-2, the J gene TRBJ2-7; D unclear. Germline CDR1 and CDR2: SGHTA and FQGNSA. Between the trimmed V and J ends, which lost 5 bases and 4 bases, there was a span of 18 bases. CDR3 length: 15 residues. CDR3 sequence reads: CASSVGYGNGYEQYF. The DNA of the CDR3 is TGTGCCAGCAGCGTTGGTTACGGAAACGGGTACGAGCAGTACTTC.

The chain uses TRBV4-3 and TRBJ2-1; 10 bases fit TRBD1. The CDR3 is 14 amino acids. J was trimmed by 5 bases and V by 3 bases; bases with no gene match: 1. Germline V gene data show CDR1 as LGHNA and CDR2 as YSLEER. The CDR3 reads CASSHGQGDNEQFF. CDR3 bases: TGCGCCAGCAGCCACGGACAGGGGGACAATGAGCAGTTCTTC.

V usage is TRBV4-3 and J usage is TRBJ2-1; no firm D call. From germline, CDR1 is LGHNA and CDR2 YSLEER. This CDR3 is built from 13 residues. V was pared by 0 bases and J by 7 bases, with 7 bases between. The CDR3 sequence: CASSQDIGNEQFF. CDR3 nucleotide sequence: TGCGCCAGCAGCCAAGATATCGGGAATGAGCAGTTCTTC.

CDR3 region: CASWLQGKLFF. For the CDR3, the DNA is TGTGCCAGTTGGCTACAGGGGAAACTGTTTTTT. The chain carries TRBV19 and TRBJ1-4, with 7 bases aligning to TRBD1. The CDR3 sequence is 11 residues long. The germline gives CDR1 LNHDA, CDR2 SQIVND (reference sequence). V lost 8 bases to trimming and J lost 11 bases; unmatched junction nucleotides: 5.

J is TRBJ1-6 and V is TRBV25-1; 7 nucleotides agree with TRBD1. The V segment lost 1 base and the J segment 8 bases; nucleotides outside the gene matches: 11. The CDR3 has 17 residues. Germline values: CDR1 MGHDK, CDR2 SYGVNS. CDR3 sequence (DNA): TGTGCCAGCAGTGAATGGGACCAGACAGGGAGACATTCACCCCTCCACTTT. Its translation is CASSEWDQTGRHSPLHF. Full variable domain (missing parts from reference TRBV25-1 and TRBJ1-6): EADIYQTPRYLVIGTGKKITLECSQTMGHDKMYWYQQDPGMELHLIHYSYGVNSTEKGDLSSESTVSRIRTEHFPLTLESARPSHTSQYLCASSEWDQTGRHSPLHFGNGTRLTVT.

The chain has TRBV7-2 and TRBJ2-7; D gene ambiguous. The germline CDR1 and CDR2 sequences are SGHTA and FQGNSA. CDR3 length equals 11 residues. V dropped 5 bases and J dropped 4 bases, with 6 bases sitting between them. CDR3 residues: CASSLQYEQYF. CDR3 nucleotides: TGTGCCAGCAGCCTCCAGTACGAGCAGTACTTC. The variable domain in full, with the rest retrieved from reference TRBV7-2 and TRBJ2-7, is GAGVSQSPSNKVTEKGKDVELRCDPISGHTALYWYRQSLGQGLEFLIYFQGNSAPDKSGLPSDRFSAERTGGSVSTLTIQRTQQEDSAVYLCASSLQYEQYFGPGTRLTVT.